This T cell receptor (beta chain) emerged from a study of blood T cell repertoires in COVID-19. The repertoire was sequenced with immunoSEQ multiplex PCR; TCRdb's copy has only in-frame clones and lacks some. The sample holds a few hundred thousand clones, 88% seen once. CDR1 and CDR2 from the germline V gene are KGHSH and LQKENI. V lost 3 bases to trimming and J lost 7 bases; unmatched junction nucleotides: 8. The CDR3 contains 14 residues. V usage is TRBV18 and J usage is TRBJ1-2, with 7 bases aligning to TRBD1. The sample taken for sequencing was PBMCs or T cells enriched from blood (not recorded which). This TCR derives from a woman between 55 and 75 years old in a cohort exposed to, infected with or recovered from COVID-19 (not recorded which). The DNA of the CDR3 is TGTGCCAGCTCACCCGAGGGGGCGCAAGGTGGCTACACCTTC. Translation: CASSPEGAQGGYTF.